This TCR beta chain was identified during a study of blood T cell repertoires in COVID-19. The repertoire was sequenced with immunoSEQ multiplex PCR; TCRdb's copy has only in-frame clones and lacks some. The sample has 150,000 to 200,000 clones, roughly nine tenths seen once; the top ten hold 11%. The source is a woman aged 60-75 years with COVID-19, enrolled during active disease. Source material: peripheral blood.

Here the CDR3 DNA reads TGTGCCAGCAAAAATAGCGGATACTACGAGCAGTACTTC. This gives the protein CASKNSGYYEQYF. The J gene is TRBJ2-7, the V gene TRBV27; D is perhaps TRBD2 (6 bases). Trimming removed 7 bases from V and 3 bases from J, with 13 bases in between. CDR3 length: 13 amino acids. Looked up from germline, CDR1 is MNHEY and CDR2 is SMNVEV (reference sequence).